This T cell receptor beta chain originates from a study of response to subunit inactivated influenza vaccine. MiXCR, applied by TCRdb to the RT-PCR reads, yields one record per CDR3 protein. The table lists 550,000 to 800,000 distinct CDR3 sequences, 14% of them singletons. Findings of the study overall: Authors suggested few new T cells are recruited by each seasonal influenza vaccination.

Germline-derived CDR1 and CDR2 are SGHAT and FQNNGV. This CDR3 is 15 amino acids long. The ends were cut back, 4 bases at V and 6 bases at J, with 16 bases in the middle. This clonotype was seen only a few times. What it recognizes is unknown. The TCR was taken from a man between 50 and 59 years old who received an inactivated influenza vaccine. The chain joins TRBV11-2 to TRBJ2-1; possible D gene TRBD2, 6 bases. Sequenced material: PBMCs from blood, taken less than 15 days before vaccination. The CDR3 protein is CASSSALRAGNEQFF. The CDR3 DNA sequence: TGTGCCAGCAGCTCGGCCCTTAGAGCGGGCAATGAGCAGTTCTTC.